Sequencing of this TCR beta chain was carried out in a study of T-cell reconstitution after alpha-beta-depleted transplantation in children (dated by TCRdb to 2016 to 2017). At the level of the whole study: Using TCR repertoire profiling, the study followed T-cell immune reconstitution in a quantitative way in children after TCRalphabeta/CD19-depleted allogeneic hematopoietic cell transplantation.

As concerns this clonotype: There is no known antigen for this receptor. Per-base quality was not reported, and no clone a single base away is much larger than it.

Trimming takes 3 bases off V and 4 bases off J; junction bases not matched to a gene: 8. CDR1 KGHSH and CDR2 LQKENI were looked up in the germline V gene. CDR3 length: 17 amino acids, cysteine to phenylalanine. The DNA shown is the 51-base CDR3, in frame from base 1. Libraries came from PCR. The sequencer was an Illumina HiSeq 2500. To normalize quantification of the TCRbeta repertoire, the TCR libraries were built with molecular barcoding that relied on unique molecular identifiers. Using fastp trimming at Q25 and MiXCR clonotype assembly, TCRdb reanalyzed the public sequencing data and kept in-frame beta chains. Entries are consolidated by CDR3 protein sequence, retaining the most common genes and DNA. The sample table lists about 500,000 distinct CDR3 sequences, over 25% of them with a count of one. More than 2% of the sample lies in the top ten.

This TCR was sampled from a human donor who donated a stem cell graft to a child with aplastic anemia. Sequences were derived from PBMCs from the stem cell graft donor, sampled from the stem cell graft. Here the chain combines TRBV18 and TRBJ2-2; TRBD1 lines up with 10 middle nucleotides. For the CDR3, the sequence is CASSPLPGQGTTGELFF. DNA sequence: TGTGCCAGCTCACCTCTTCCGGGACAGGGGACCACCGGGGAGCTGTTTTTT.